These 32 T cell receptor beta chains were sequenced from one sample in a study of T cells in Graves' hyperthyroidism and ophthalmopathy. Amplification of TCR beta CDR3 regions was performed using RNA transcripts as template. RT-PCR in the first round (using the HTBI primer set) targeted the TCR CDR3. Each CDR3 protein gets one entry after TCRdb re-called the multiplex PCR reads with MiXCR. The sample lists around 300,000 distinct CDR3 sequences; about 25% were seen once. Material: blood. These receptors were collected from a man aged 35 to 55 with Graves' hyperthyroidism that later progressed to Graves' ophthalmopathy.

This clonotype was seen many times. The chain is built from TRBV20-1 and TRBJ1-5; no reliable D call. Deletions cut 3 bases from V and 5 bases from J, with 8 bases between. CDR3 size: 12 residues. Germline V CDR1 and CDR2: DFQATT, SNEGSKA (reference sequence). This CDR3 reads CSARVRDQPQHF. The CDR3 nucleotides are TGCAGTGCTAGGGTAAGGGATCAGCCCCAGCATTTT.

This clonotype appeared many times. This chain joins TRBV12-3 or TRBV12-4 and TRBJ2-7, with D tentatively TRBD1 (6 bases). V was pared by 5 bases and J by 0 bases, with 8 bases between. The CDR3 has 13 residues. The CDR3 loop is CASSRTDSYEQYF. CDR3 nucleotide sequence: TGTGCCAGCAGTAGGACAGACTCCTACGAGCAGTACTTC.

This clonotype was counted at least ten times. This sequence joins TRBV24-1 and TRBJ2-5; TRBD1 matches 8 bases. Germline CDR1 KGHDR, CDR2 SFDVKD. This CDR3 spans 13 amino acids. Trimming removed 9 bases from V and 2 bases from J; junction bases left unmatched: 4. The CDR3 bases are TGTGCCACCGGGACAGGCGCACAAGAGACCCAGTACTTC. It translates to CATGTGAQETQYF.

This clonotype was detected ten times or more. Germline is not matched at one junction end, which may reflect a read error. J is TRBJ1-5 and V is TRBV11-2; D not resolved. The CDR3 spans 14 residues. Germline V lookup: CDR1 SGHAT, CDR2 FQNNGV. The chain's CDR3 is CASSLAHVNRPQHF. DNA of the CDR3: TGTGCCAGCAGCTTAGCCCATGTCAATCGGCCCCAGCATTTT.

In its sample, this clonotype was seen many times. The chain couples TRBV5-1 to TRBJ2-5; weak D call: TRBD2 (5 bases). This CDR3 spans 15 amino acids. CDR1 and CDR2 (germline): SGHRS, YFSETQ. V lost 0 bases to trimming and J lost 2 bases, with 11 bases between them. CDR3 DNA: TGCGCCAGCAGCTTGGAGCGGAGCGGACAAGAGACCCAGTACTTC. Its protein product is CASSLERSGQETQYF.

This clonotype has only a few counts. The chain links TRBV20-1 to TRBJ1-2; D is undetermined. CDR1 is DFQATT, CDR2 SNEGSKA, per germline (reference sequence). This CDR3 has 13 amino acids. The ends were cut back, 3 bases at V and 4 bases at J, with 12 bases in the middle. Here the CDR3 reads CSARSSHSYGYTF. CDR3 DNA: TGCAGTGCTAGGTCTTCCCATTCCTATGGCTACACCTTC.

This clonotype was seen many times. This chain uses TRBV28 with TRBJ1-2; D ambiguous. V shed 6 bases and J shed 2 bases, with 16 bases lying between them. This CDR3 comprises 15 residues. CDR1 is MDHEN and CDR2 is SYDVKM in the germline V gene. CDR3 loop: CASRSLASANYGYTF. CDR3 nucleotide sequence: TGTGCCAGCAGATCATTGGCGTCGGCCAACTATGGCTACACCTTC.

This clonotype was recorded many times. The chain carries TRBV28 and TRBJ2-2; 14 bases fit TRBD2. With 4 bases clipped from V and 6 bases from J, the junction kept 10 bases outside the gene matches. The CDR3 totals 18 residues. Germline CDR1 MDHEN, CDR2 SYDVKM. The CDR3 loop is CASSSTSGRAGISGELFF. In DNA, the CDR3 is TGTGCCAGCAGTTCGACTAGCGGGAGGGCAGGGATCTCCGGGGAGCTGTTTTTT.

This clonotype was counted at least ten times. A much larger clone is a single base away; this may be a read error. The chain carries TRBV7-9 and TRBJ2-2; D gene uncertain. The CDR3 runs 12 residues. Germline V gene lookup returns CDR1 SEHNR and CDR2 FQNEAQ (reference sequence). Trimming took 3 bases from V and 2 from J, leaving 1 base between them. The CDR3 region has the DNA TGTGCCAGCAGCTTCAACACCGGGGAGCTGTTTTTT. Protein product: CASSFNTGELFF.

The chain has TRBV11-2 and TRBJ2-3; unclear D gene. Deletions cut 2 bases from V and 6 bases from J, with 18 bases between. Germline-derived CDR1 and CDR2 are SGHAT and FQNNGV. The CDR3 consists of 16 residues. The CDR3, as DNA: TGTGCCAGCAGCTTATATTCGCTACAGTCGTCGGATACGCAGTATTTT. It specifies CASSLYSLQSSDTQYF. The complete variable domain, with remaining parts taken from reference TRBV11-2 and TRBJ2-3, reads EAGVAQSPRYKIIEKRQSVAFWCNPISGHATLYWYQQILGQGPKLLIQFQNNGVVDDSQLPKDRFSAERLKGVDSTLKIQPAKLEDSAVYLCASSLYSLQSSDTQYFGPGTRLTVL.

Ten or more counts support this clonotype. The V call is TRBV7-2, the J call TRBJ1-2, with 9 bases lining up with TRBD1. V was pared by 6 bases and J by 5 bases, with 13 bases of the junction left unmatched. The CDR3 spans 16 residues. CDR1 and CDR2 (germline): SGHTA, FQGNSA. This CDR3 reads CASRGWSPGQGYGYTF. CDR3 DNA: TGTGCCAGCAGAGGCTGGTCTCCGGGACAGGGTTATGGCTACACCTTC.

This clonotype was seen ten or more times. CDR3 nucleotide sequence: TGTGCCAGCAGTGTAAGAGGGGAAGAGACCCAGTACTTC. Protein product: CASSVRGEETQYF. This sequence joins TRBV25-1 and TRBJ2-5, with D perhaps assigned TRBD1 or TRBD2 (5 bases each). CDR3 length: 13 amino acids. Germline V gives CDR1 MGHDK, CDR2 SYGVNS. Trimming removed 4 bases at V and 3 bases at J, with 9 bases between. Full variable domain (rest looked up from reference TRBV25-1 and TRBJ2-5): EADIYQTPRYLVIGTGKKITLECSQTMGHDKMYWYQQDPGMELHLIHYSYGVNSTEKGDLSSESTVSRIRTEHFPLTLESARPSHTSQYLCASSVRGEETQYFGPGTRLLVL.

In this sample, this clonotype turned up many times. The genes are TRBV19 and TRBJ1-5; possibly TRBD1 for D (5 bases). Trimming took off 10 bases at V and 0 bases at J, with 19 bases between the two ends. Germline-derived CDR1 and CDR2 are LNHDA and SQIVND (reference sequence). This CDR3 is built from 16 residues. The CDR3 loop reads CATSVGGTLSNQPQHF. CDR3 bases: TGTGCCACCTCAGTGGGCGGGACTCTTAGCAATCAGCCCCAGCATTTT.

The chain combines TRBV6-4 with TRBJ2-2, with D possibly matching TRBD1 (5 bases). The CDR3 loop spans 15 amino acids. Trimming stripped 6 bases from V and 0 bases from J, with 11 bases between. The germline CDR1 and CDR2 sequences are MRHNA and SNTAGT. This chain's CDR3 is CASSETGSNTGELFF. The CDR3 nucleotides are TGTGCCAGCAGCGAAACAGGTTCGAACACCGGGGAGCTGTTTTTT.

The chain uses TRBV20-1 and TRBJ2-7; 13 bases agree with TRBD2. Germline assignment: CDR1 DFQATT and CDR2 SNEGSKA (reference sequence). The CDR3 has 12 residues. V shed 6 bases and J 10 bases; nucleotides not matched to a gene: 6. CDR3 residues: CSARTSGSEQYF. The CDR3 DNA reads as TGCAGTGCCCGGACTAGCGGGAGCGAACAGTACTTC.

This clonotype has at least ten counts. The genes are TRBV10-3 and TRBJ1-1; no firm D call. V lost 3 bases to trimming and J lost 1 base, with 9 bases between them. CDR3 length: 14 residues. Germline CDR1 and CDR2: ENHRY and SYGVKD. The CDR3 DNA is TGTGCCATCAGTGATGCGGGAGGGAACACTGAAGCTTTCTTT. Translated: CAISDAGGNTEAFF.

At least ten counts were recorded for this clonotype. This chain joins TRBV7-3 and TRBJ1-1, with D possibly TRBD1 on 5 matching bases. CDR1 is SGHTA and CDR2 is FQGTGA in the germline V gene. The CDR3 spans 13 residues. V was cut by 2 bases and J by 8 bases, with 12 bases left in between. CDR3 DNA sequence: TGTGCCAGCAGCTTAGGGGCGAACAGGGAAGCTTTCTTT. Its translation is CASSLGANREAFF. Full variable domain (missing parts from reference TRBV7-3 and TRBJ1-1): GAGVSQTPSNKVTEKGKYVELRCDPISGHTALYWYRQSLGQGPEFLIYFQGTGAADDSGLPNDRFFAVRPEGSVSTLKIQRTERGDSAVYLCASSLGANREAFFGQGTRLTVV.

The sample holds many counts of this clonotype. The chain links TRBV6-1 to TRBJ2-7; D perhaps matches TRBD2 (5 bases). V lost 1 base, J lost 3 bases, and 16 bases lay in between. The CDR3 has 16 residues. Germline-derived CDR1 and CDR2 are MNHNS and SASEGT. The CDR3 sequence: CASSEVLATTSYEQYF. The DNA for the CDR3 is TGTGCCAGCAGTGAAGTATTAGCGACTACCAGCTACGAGCAGTACTTC.

This clonotype was seen at least ten times. This rearrangement joins TRBV30 to TRBJ2-7, with 9 bases that match TRBD2. V shed 0 bases and J 6 bases; nucleotides not matched to a gene: 6. Per germline, CDR1 GTSNPN and CDR2 SVGIG (reference sequence). The CDR3 runs 14 residues. CDR3 sequence reads: CAWSVDSGSAEQYF. Written as DNA, the CDR3 is TGTGCCTGGAGTGTAGATAGCGGGAGTGCCGAGCAGTACTTC.

This clonotype was seen many times. The chain carries TRBV6-2 or TRBV6-3 and TRBJ2-6; no firm D call. Between the trimmed V and J ends, which lost 4 bases and 3 bases, there was a span of 10 bases. This CDR3 has 15 amino acids. Germline CDR1 MNHEY, CDR2 SVGEGT. The CDR3 bases are TGTGCCAGCAGTTGGGAACGCTATGGGGCCAACGTCCTGACTTTC. Translating it yields CASSWERYGANVLTF.

In this sample, this clonotype turned up many times. The J gene is TRBJ2-5, the V gene TRBV3-1, with D hard to call. Per the germline V gene, CDR1 is LGHDT and CDR2 is YNNKEL (reference sequence). This CDR3 region has 15 residues. V shed 1 base and J shed 1 base, with 10 bases lying between them. The CDR3: CASSQGSGSQETQYF. The CDR3, as DNA: TGTGCCAGCAGCCAAGGATCCGGGTCCCAAGAGACCCAGTACTTC.

As regards this clonotype: This sequence may be a read error, since a much larger clone differs from it by one base. V and J are TRBV9 and TRBJ2-2, with D perhaps assigned TRBD1 or TRBD2 (5 bases each). Germline CDR1 reads SGDLS; CDR2 reads YYNGEE. The CDR3 is 15 amino acids. The CDR3 is CASGWDHSNTGEPFF. The DNA for the CDR3 is TGTGCCAGCGGGTGGGACCATAGTAACACCGGGGAGCCGTTTTTT.

The V and J genes are TRBV6-1 and TRBJ2-7; D is perhaps TRBD1 (6 bases). The CDR3 loop spans 15 amino acids. V was trimmed by 5 bases and J by 3 bases, leaving 17 bases between them. The germline V gene has CDR1 MNHNS and CDR2 SASEGT. This chain's CDR3 is CASSMGRGKGYEQYF. For the CDR3, the DNA is TGTGCCAGCAGTATGGGCAGGGGAAAGGGCTACGAGCAGTACTTC.

This clonotype was seen a few times. V and J are TRBV12-3 or TRBV12-4 and TRBJ2-7; TRBD2 is a possible D gene (6 bases). The CDR3 extends over 12 amino acids. V was cut by 5 bases and J by 6 bases, with 11 bases left in between. The CDR3 DNA is TGTGCCAGCAGTCGGGACTTGGGCGAGCAGTACTTC. Translating gives CASSRDLGEQYF.

This clonotype was picked up many times. The genes are TRBV5-1 and TRBJ2-7; the match to TRBD1 covers 8 bases. CDR3 size: 17 residues. Germline V lookup: CDR1 SGHRS, CDR2 YFSETQ. The trim removed 0 bases at V and 2 bases at J, leaving 10 bases unmatched. The CDR3 sequence is CASSLEGRGRVTYEQYF. CDR3 in DNA: TGCGCCAGCAGCTTGGAGGGCAGGGGGCGAGTGACCTACGAGCAGTACTTC.

This clonotype was observed at least ten times. This chain uses TRBV12-3 or TRBV12-4 with TRBJ2-5, with D possibly being TRBD1 (5 bases). This CDR3 spans 14 amino acids. V gave up 7 bases and J gave up 5 bases, with 17 bases separating them. The CDR3, as DNA: TGTGCCAGCACCGAAGGGGCAGGCTTGGAGACCCAGTACTTC. Its translation: CASTEGAGLETQYF.

The chain is built from TRBV12-3 or TRBV12-4 and TRBJ2-4, with D uncertain. Trimming removed 1 base at V and 0 bases at J, with 16 bases between. The CDR3 is 18 amino acids. The CDR3 region has the DNA TGTGCCAGCAGTTTAGACGCCCCGATGACATTAGCCAAAAACATTCAGTACTTC. This gives the protein CASSLDAPMTLAKNIQYF.

The sample holds many counts of this clonotype. The J gene is TRBJ2-4, the V gene TRBV2, with D perhaps matching TRBD1 (7 bases). Germline assignment: CDR1 SNHLY and CDR2 FYNNEI. Trimming removed 7 bases at V and 6 bases at J, with 19 bases between. The CDR3 has 15 residues. This CDR3 is CASMMEGARGNIQYF. CDR3 coding DNA: TGTGCCAGCATGATGGAGGGGGCACGGGGAAACATTCAGTACTTC.

The chain links TRBV6-1 to TRBJ1-1; the D gene is possibly TRBD1 (5 bases). The germline gives CDR1 MNHNS, CDR2 SASEGT. Trimming took 7 bases from V and 10 from J, leaving 16 bases between them. The length of the CDR3 is 12 residues. The CDR3: CASTALQGVAFF. The DNA for the CDR3 is TGTGCCAGCACTGCCCTCCAGGGAGTAGCTTTCTTT.

This clonotype was observed many times. The chain carries TRBV29-1 and TRBJ2-7, with a weak D call TRBD2 (5 bases). Deletions cut 1 base from V and 4 bases from J, with 8 bases between. The length of the CDR3 is 12 residues. Germline assignment: CDR1 SQVTM and CDR2 ANQGSEA. The CDR3, as DNA: TGCAGCGTTGAAGGGCTAGCTTACGAGCAGTACTTC. Its translation is CSVEGLAYEQYF.

This clonotype was counted many times. The V call is TRBV6-5, the J call TRBJ2-4; TRBD2 agrees at 8 bases. V lost 4 bases to trimming and J lost 0 bases; unmatched junction nucleotides: 11. The germline CDR1 and CDR2 sequences are MNHEY and SVGAGI. The CDR3 covers 18 residues. CDR3 sequence reads: CASSSTSAHSLAKNIQYF. In DNA form, the CDR3 reads TGTGCCAGCAGTTCGACTAGCGCTCACTCTCTAGCCAAAAACATTCAGTACTTC.

V and J are TRBV28 and TRBJ1-5; maybe TRBD1 (6 bases). The V gene lost 3 bases and the J gene lost 5 bases, with 29 bases spanning the gap. This CDR3 is 20 amino acids long. CDR1 and CDR2 from the germline V gene are MDHEN and SYDVKM. The CDR3 nucleotides are TGTGCCAGCAGTTTTTGGGTGTGGGGCGAGAACAGGGCTTTACATCAGCCCCAGCATTTT. It encodes CASSFWVWGENRALHQPQHF.